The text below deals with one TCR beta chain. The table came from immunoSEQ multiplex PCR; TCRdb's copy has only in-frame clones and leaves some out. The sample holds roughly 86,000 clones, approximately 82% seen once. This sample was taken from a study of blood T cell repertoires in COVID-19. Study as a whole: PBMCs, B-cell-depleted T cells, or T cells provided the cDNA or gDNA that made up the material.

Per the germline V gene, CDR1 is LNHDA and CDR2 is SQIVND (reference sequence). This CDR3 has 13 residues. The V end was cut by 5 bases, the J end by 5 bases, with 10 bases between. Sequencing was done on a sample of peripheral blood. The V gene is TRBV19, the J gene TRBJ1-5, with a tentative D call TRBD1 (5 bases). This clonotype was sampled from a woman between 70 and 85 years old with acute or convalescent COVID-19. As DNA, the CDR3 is TGTGCCAGTAGTTCAGGGAATCATCAGCCCCAGCATTTT. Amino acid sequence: CASSSGNHQPQHF.